Reported below is one T cell receptor beta chain. Its antigen is currently unknown. CDR1 is SNHLY, CDR2 FYNNEI, per germline. The CDR3 is 14 amino acids. V shed 10 bases and J 2 bases; nucleotides not matched to a gene: 9. CD4+ cells underwent separation, giving CD45RA+ naive and CD45RA-negative memory subsets. Only in-frame clones appear in the TCRdb table, and some are missing; sequencing was by immunoSEQ multiplex PCR. The sample lists over a million clones, more than 95% occurring once. This specimen belongs to a study of shared clonotypes between healthy human individuals. Regarding the study as a whole: Generally, naive subsets came out with larger estimated richness than memory subsets. It was observed that about 5% of naive CD4 clonotypes were shared across several donors.

The sequenced material came from naive CD4+ T cells sorted from blood. Indicated subset: CD45RA+ positively selected. The chain combines TRBV2 with TRBJ2-3; TRBD1 matches 7 bases. The receptor's source is a man aged 25-45 years in good health. CDR3: CATVRDRNTDTQYF. In nucleotides, the CDR3 is TGTGCCACCGTCCGGGACAGAAACACAGATACGCAGTATTTT.